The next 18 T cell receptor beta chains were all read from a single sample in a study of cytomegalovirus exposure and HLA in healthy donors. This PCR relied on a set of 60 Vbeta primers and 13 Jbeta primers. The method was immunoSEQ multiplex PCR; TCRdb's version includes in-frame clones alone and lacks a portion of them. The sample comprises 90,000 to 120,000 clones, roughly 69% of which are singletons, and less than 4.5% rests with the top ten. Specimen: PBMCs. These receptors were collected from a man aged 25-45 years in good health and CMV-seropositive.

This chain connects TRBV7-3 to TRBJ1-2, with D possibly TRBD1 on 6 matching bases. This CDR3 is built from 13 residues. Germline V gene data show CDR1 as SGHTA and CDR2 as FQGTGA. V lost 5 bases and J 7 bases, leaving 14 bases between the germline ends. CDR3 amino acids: CASSAQQGRGYTF. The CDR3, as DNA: TGTGCCAGCAGCGCACAACAGGGTCGTGGCTACACCTTC.

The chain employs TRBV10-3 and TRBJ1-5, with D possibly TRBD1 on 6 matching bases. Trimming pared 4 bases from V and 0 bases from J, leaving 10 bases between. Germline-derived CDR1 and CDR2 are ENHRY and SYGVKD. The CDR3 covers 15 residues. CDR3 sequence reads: CAISAWTDSNQPQHF. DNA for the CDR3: TGTGCCATCAGTGCGTGGACAGATAGCAATCAGCCCCAGCATTTT.

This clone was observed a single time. The CDR3 DNA is TGTGCCAGCGGCCCAGGGGGCGATGGGGATACGCAGTATTTT. Translated, it gives CASGPGGDGDTQYF. The chain links TRBV6-5 to TRBJ2-3; TRBD1 matches at 8 bases. CDR1 MNHEY and CDR2 SVGAGI come from the germline V gene. The CDR3 extends over 14 amino acids. Trimming removed 8 bases from V and 6 bases from J; junction bases left unmatched: 10.

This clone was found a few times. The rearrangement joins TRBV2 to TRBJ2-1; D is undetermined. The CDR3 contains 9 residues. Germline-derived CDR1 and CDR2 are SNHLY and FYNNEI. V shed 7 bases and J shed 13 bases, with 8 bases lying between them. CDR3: CASNLLQFF. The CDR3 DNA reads TGTGCCAGCAATCTCCTTCAGTTCTTC.

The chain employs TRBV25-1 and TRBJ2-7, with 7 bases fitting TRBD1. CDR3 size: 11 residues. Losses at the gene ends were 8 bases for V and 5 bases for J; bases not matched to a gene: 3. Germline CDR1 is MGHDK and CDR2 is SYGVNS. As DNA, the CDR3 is TGTGCCAGCGAAAGGGGGCACGAGCAGTACTTC. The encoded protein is CASERGHEQYF.

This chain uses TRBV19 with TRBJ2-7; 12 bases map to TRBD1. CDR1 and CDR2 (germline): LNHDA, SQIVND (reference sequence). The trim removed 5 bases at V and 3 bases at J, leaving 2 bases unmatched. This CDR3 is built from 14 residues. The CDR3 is CASSGTGGIYEQYF. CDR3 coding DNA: TGTGCCAGTAGTGGGACAGGGGGCATCTACGAGCAGTACTTC.

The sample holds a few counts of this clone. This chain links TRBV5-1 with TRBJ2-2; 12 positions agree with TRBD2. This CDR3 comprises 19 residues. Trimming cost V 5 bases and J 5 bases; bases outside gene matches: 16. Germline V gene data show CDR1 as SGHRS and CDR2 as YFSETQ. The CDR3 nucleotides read TGCGCCAGCAGAGGGGGCCCATGGCTAGCGGGGGGGCCGACCGGGGAGCTGTTTTTT. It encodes CASRGGPWLAGGPTGELFF.

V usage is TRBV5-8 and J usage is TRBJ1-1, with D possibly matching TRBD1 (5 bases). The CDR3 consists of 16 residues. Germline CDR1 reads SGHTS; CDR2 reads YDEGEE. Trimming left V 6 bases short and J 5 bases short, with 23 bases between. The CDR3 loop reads CASTFALREGKTEAFF. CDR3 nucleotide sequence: TGTGCCAGCACCTTCGCTCTGAGGGAGGGGAAGACTGAAGCTTTCTTT.

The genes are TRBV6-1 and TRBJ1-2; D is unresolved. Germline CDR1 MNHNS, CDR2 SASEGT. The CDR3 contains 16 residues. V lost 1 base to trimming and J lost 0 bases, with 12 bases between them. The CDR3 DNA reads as TGTGCCAGCAGTGAAGGCCATATGAGAGCTAACTATGGCTACACCTTC. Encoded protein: CASSEGHMRANYGYTF.

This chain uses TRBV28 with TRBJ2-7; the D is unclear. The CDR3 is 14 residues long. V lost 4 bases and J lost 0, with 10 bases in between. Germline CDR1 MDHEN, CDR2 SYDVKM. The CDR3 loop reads CASSSRRSSYEQYF. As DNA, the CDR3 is TGTGCCAGCAGTTCACGGCGGTCCTCCTACGAGCAGTACTTC.

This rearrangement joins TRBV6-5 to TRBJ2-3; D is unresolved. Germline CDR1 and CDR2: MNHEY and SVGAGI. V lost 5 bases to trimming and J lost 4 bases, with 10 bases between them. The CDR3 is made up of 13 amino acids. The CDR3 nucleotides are TGTGCCAGCAGTCAAACACCCCCAGATACGCAGTATTTT. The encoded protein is CASSQTPPDTQYF.

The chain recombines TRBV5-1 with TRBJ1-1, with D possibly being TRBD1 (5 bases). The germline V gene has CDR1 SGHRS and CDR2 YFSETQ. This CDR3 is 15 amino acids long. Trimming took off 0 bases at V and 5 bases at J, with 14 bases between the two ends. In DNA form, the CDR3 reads TGCGCCAGCAGCTTGGATGGCAGGGATTATACTGAAGCTTTCTTT. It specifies CASSLDGRDYTEAFF.

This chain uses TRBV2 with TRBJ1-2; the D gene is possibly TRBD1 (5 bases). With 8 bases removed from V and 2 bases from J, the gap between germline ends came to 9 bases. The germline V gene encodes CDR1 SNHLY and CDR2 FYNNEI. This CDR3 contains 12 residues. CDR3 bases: TGTGCCAGCTGGGGCATAAACTATGGCTACACCTTC. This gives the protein CASWGINYGYTF.

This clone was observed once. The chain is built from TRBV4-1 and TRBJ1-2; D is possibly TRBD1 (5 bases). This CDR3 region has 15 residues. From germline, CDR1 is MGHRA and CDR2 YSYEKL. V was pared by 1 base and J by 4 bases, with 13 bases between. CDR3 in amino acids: CASSQGGRGSYGYTF. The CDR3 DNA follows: TGCGCCAGCAGCCAAGGGGGAAGGGGCTCCTATGGCTACACCTTC.

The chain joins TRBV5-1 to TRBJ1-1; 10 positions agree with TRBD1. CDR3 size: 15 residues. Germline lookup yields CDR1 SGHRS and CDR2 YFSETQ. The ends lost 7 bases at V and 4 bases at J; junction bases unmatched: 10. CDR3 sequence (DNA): TGCGCCAGCCGTGGTGGGACAGGGGAGGGCACTGAAGCTTTCTTT. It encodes CASRGGTGEGTEAFF.

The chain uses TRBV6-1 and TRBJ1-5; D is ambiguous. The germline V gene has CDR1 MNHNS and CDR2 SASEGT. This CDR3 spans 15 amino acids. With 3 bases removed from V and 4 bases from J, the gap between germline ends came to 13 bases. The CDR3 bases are TGTGCCAGCAGTGAGCGAGGTTCCGGTAATCAGCCCCAGCATTTT. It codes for CASSERGSGNQPQHF.

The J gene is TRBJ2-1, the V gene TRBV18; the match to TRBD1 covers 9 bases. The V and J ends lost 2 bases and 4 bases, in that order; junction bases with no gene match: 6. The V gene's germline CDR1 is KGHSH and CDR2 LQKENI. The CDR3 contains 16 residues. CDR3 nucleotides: TGTGCCAGCTCACCATATACAGGGGGCGGGTACAATGAGCAGTTCTTC. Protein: CASSPYTGGGYNEQFF. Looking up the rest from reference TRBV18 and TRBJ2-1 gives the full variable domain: NAGVMQNPRHLVRRRGQEARLRCSPMKGHSHVYWYRQLPEEGLKFMVYLQKENIIDESGMPKERFSAEFPKEGPSILRIQQVVRGDSAAYFCASSPYTGGGYNEQFFGPGTRLTVL.

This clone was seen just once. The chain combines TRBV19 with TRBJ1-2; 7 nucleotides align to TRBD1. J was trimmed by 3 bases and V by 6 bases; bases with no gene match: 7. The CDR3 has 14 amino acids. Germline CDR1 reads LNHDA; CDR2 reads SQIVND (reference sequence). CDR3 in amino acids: CASSPGQVYYGYTF. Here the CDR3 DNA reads TGTGCCAGTAGCCCTGGACAGGTTTACTATGGCTACACCTTC.